The rows below give T cell receptor beta chains drawn from one sample of a study of cytomegalovirus exposure and HLA in healthy donors. Sequenced by immunoSEQ multiplex PCR; TCRdb stores in-frame clones only, minus some. The data show about 190,000 clones, roughly 77% seen once. Source material: PBMCs. Source of these receptors: a woman aged 45-65 years in good health and CMV-seronegative. Both conserved end residues are part of each CDR3. D genes are given only for firm matches. Expanded clones get a size class; other rows say once, few or many, or leave the size out.

abundance	v_gene	d_gene	j_gene	CDR3nt	CDR3aa
NA	TRBV5-1	NA	TRBJ2-7	TGCGCCAGCAGGATTGGACAGCCTTTGGTCTACGAGCAGTACTTC	CASRIGQPLVYEQYF
NA	TRBV18	NA	TRBJ1-2	TGTGCCAGCTCACCACTTGACAGAAGCGGCTACACCTTC	CASSPLDRSGYTF
NA	TRBV5-1	NA	TRBJ1-4	TGCGCCAGCAGCTTGGAGAGAGCTAATGAAAAACTGTTTTTT	CASSLERANEKLFF
NA	TRBV2	TRBD1	TRBJ2-7	TGTGCCAGCAGGATTAGGGGGCTTCCTCCCTACGAGCAGTACTTC	CASRIRGLPPYEQYF
NA	TRBV14	NA	TRBJ1-1	TGTGCCAGCAGCCAAGGACTGAAGAACACTGAAGCTTTCTTT	CASSQGLKNTEAFF
NA	TRBV11-1	TRBD2	TRBJ2-1	TGTGCCAGCAGCTTAGCACTAGCGGGAAGCGATGAGCAGTTCTTC	CASSLALAGSDEQFF
NA	TRBV21-1	NA	TRBJ1-3	TGTGCCAGCAGCAAGGCCTCCTCTGGAAACACCATATATTTT	CASSKASSGNTIYF
NA	TRBV2	NA	TRBJ1-5	TGTGCCAGCATGAAAGACAACAATCAGCCCCAGCATTTT	CASMKDNNQPQHF
NA	TRBV7-2	TRBD2	TRBJ2-7	TGTGCCAGCAGCCCAGCTGGACTAGCGTTGACCTACGAGCAGTACTTC	CASSPAGLALTYEQYF
NA	TRBV7-2	TRBD2	TRBJ2-5	TGTGCCAGCAGCCTGACTAGCGGGGGGGGAAAACAAGAGACCCAGTACTTC	CASSLTSGGGKQETQYF
once	TRBV28	NA	TRBJ2-6	TGTGCCAGCAGTTTATTCGGGGTCTCTGGGGCCAACGTCCTGACTTTC	CASSLFGVSGANVLTF
NA	TRBV6-5	TRBD2	TRBJ2-1	TGTGCCAGCGGGATCGGGGGGAGCTCCTACAATGAGCAGTTCTTC	CASGIGGSSYNEQFF
NA	TRBV6-5	NA	TRBJ1-6	TGTGCCAGCAGACAGGAGAATTCACCCCTCCACTTT	CASRQENSPLHF
NA	TRBV6-1	TRBD1	TRBJ2-7	TGTGCCAGCAGCTCCGGGACAGGGGAATACGAGCAGTACTTC	CASSSGTGEYEQYF
NA	TRBV5-1	TRBD1	TRBJ1-5	TGCGCCAGCAGCCTGGGGACAGGGTACAATCAGCCCCAGCATTTT	CASSLGTGYNQPQHF
once	TRBV9	TRBD2	TRBJ2-1	TGTGCCAGCAGCGTAGCTAGCGGGGGGGTAGGGCAGTTCTTC	CASSVASGGVGQFF
few	TRBV30	NA	TRBJ1-2	TGTGCCTGGAGTGAGAGGGGGAGTAACTATGGCTACACCTTC	CAWSERGSNYGYTF
NA	TRBV6-5	NA	TRBJ2-3	TGTGCCAGCAGCCCCTACCCAGCGGGTGAGGATACGCAGTATTTT	CASSPYPAGEDTQYF
once	TRBV28	TRBD1	TRBJ1-1	TGTGCCAGCAGTCTCGGGACAGGCGGGCGTAGTGAAGCTTTCTTT	CASSLGTGGRSEAFF
NA	TRBV11-1	NA	TRBJ1-2	TGTGCCAGCAGCTCGACAGATGGCTACACCTTC	CASSSTDGYTF